These 9 T cell receptor beta chains were all obtained from the same sample, sequenced in a study of response to subunit inactivated influenza vaccine. One entry per CDR3 protein results from TCRdb running MiXCR on the RT-PCR reads. The data hold around 710,000 distinct CDR3 sequences, with over 11% observed a single time. Sequenced material: PBMCs from blood, taken less than 15 days before vaccination. The receptors originated from a man in his fifties or sixties who received an inactivated influenza vaccine.

The rearrangement uses TRBV30 and TRBJ2-5; D remains ambiguous. This CDR3 has 11 amino acids. Trimming took off 2 bases at V and 4 bases at J, with 5 bases between the two ends. Looked up from germline, CDR1 is GTSNPN and CDR2 is SVGIG (reference sequence). The CDR3 region has the DNA TGTGCCTGGAGTAACCTAGAGACCCAGTACTTC. Its translation is CAWSNLETQYF.

This clonotype was seen ten or more times. J is TRBJ1-1 and V is TRBV5-1; no reliable D call. The CDR3 runs to 14 residues. With 7 bases removed from V and 1 base from J, the gap between germline ends came to 14 bases. Germline V gene lookup returns CDR1 SGHRS and CDR2 YFSETQ. DNA of the CDR3: TGCGCCAGCTACCGCGGGTACGGGAACACTGAAGCTTTCTTT. This codes for CASYRGYGNTEAFF.

This rearrangement joins TRBV20-1 to TRBJ1-6; the D gene is possibly TRBD1 (6 bases). Trimming pared 5 bases from V and 7 bases from J, leaving 12 bases between. There are 13 residues in the CDR3. CDR1 is DFQATT and CDR2 is SNEGSKA in the germline V gene (reference sequence). This chain's CDR3 is CSAGDTSNSPLHF. The CDR3 DNA reads TGCAGTGCTGGGGACACCTCCAATTCACCCCTCCACTTT.

This clonotype was found a few times. The chain has TRBV20-1 and TRBJ2-3; 7 nucleotides line up with TRBD1. V was clipped by 6 bases and J by 2 bases; unmatched bases: 14. This CDR3 is built from 16 residues. The germline V gene encodes CDR1 DFQATT and CDR2 SNEGSKA (reference sequence). CDR3 amino acids: CSARRPGQLITDTQYF. Written as DNA, the CDR3 is TGCAGTGCCAGGAGACCGGGACAGCTTATCACAGATACGCAGTATTTT.

The chain couples TRBV20-1 to TRBJ2-5; weak D call: TRBD1 (6 bases). Germline lookup yields CDR1 DFQATT and CDR2 SNEGSKA (reference sequence). V was trimmed by 6 bases and J by 5 bases, leaving 16 bases between them. CDR3 size: 13 residues. This CDR3 reads CSAWNTGMETQYF. CDR3 DNA: TGCAGTGCGTGGAACACAGGGATGGAGACCCAGTACTTC.

This clonotype was found a few times. This chain connects TRBV20-1 to TRBJ2-1; the match to TRBD1 covers 8 bases. Per germline, CDR1 DFQATT and CDR2 SNEGSKA (reference sequence). Trimming at V came to 1 base and at J to 10 bases, leaving 9 bases not matched to a gene. The CDR3 has 14 residues. The CDR3 spells CSARVGQGAREQFF. The CDR3 region has the DNA TGCAGTGCTAGAGTCGGGCAGGGGGCTCGGGAGCAGTTCTTC.

The sample holds a few counts of this clonotype. The rearrangement links TRBV3-1 to TRBJ1-4; 9 bases match TRBD1. The CDR3 is made up of 14 amino acids. V was pared by 3 bases and J by 8 bases, with 4 bases of the junction left unmatched. The V gene's germline CDR1 is LGHDT and CDR2 YNNKEL (reference sequence). CDR3 in DNA: TGTGCCAGCAGCCAGGTTGGACAGGGGGAAAAACTGTTTTTT. Translation gives CASSQVGQGEKLFF.

There are many counts of this clonotype. The rearrangement links TRBV5-4 to TRBJ1-1, with 9 bases fitting TRBD1. The junction had 5 bases not matched to a gene; V was cut back by 4 bases and J by 7 bases. Germline V gene sequence: CDR1 SGHNT, CDR2 YYREEE (reference sequence). CDR3 size: 13 residues. Written as DNA, the CDR3 is TGTGCCAGCAGCCAAACAGGGGGCGGTGAAGCTTTCTTT. Translated: CASSQTGGGEAFF.

The chain carries TRBV5-1 and TRBJ1-6, with D possibly matching TRBD1 (6 bases). Germline V gene sequence: CDR1 SGHRS, CDR2 YFSETQ. The ends were cut back, 3 bases at V and 9 bases at J, with 10 bases in the middle. The CDR3 extends over 13 amino acids. This CDR3 is CASSSGAGSPLHF. The DNA for the CDR3 is TGCGCCAGCAGCTCAGGGGCGGGTTCACCCCTCCACTTT. Full variable domain (remainder filled in from reference TRBV5-1 and TRBJ1-6): KAGVTQTPRYLIKTRGQQVTLSCSPISGHRSVSWYQQTPGQGLQFLFEYFSETQRNKGNFPGRFSGRQFSNSRSEMNVSTLELGDSALYLCASSSGAGSPLHFGNGTRLTVT.